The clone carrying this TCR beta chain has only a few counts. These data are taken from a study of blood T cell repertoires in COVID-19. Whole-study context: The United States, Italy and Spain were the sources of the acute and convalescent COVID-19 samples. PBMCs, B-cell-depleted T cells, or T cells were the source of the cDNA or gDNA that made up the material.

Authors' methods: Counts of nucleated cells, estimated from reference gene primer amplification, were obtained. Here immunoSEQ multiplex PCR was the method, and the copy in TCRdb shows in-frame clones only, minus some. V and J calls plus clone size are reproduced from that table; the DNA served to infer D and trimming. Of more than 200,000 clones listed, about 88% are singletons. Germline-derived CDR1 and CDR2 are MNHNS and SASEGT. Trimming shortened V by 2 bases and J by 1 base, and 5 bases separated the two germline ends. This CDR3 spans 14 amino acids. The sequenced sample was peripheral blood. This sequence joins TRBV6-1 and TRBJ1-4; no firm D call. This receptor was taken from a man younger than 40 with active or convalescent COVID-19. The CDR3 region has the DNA TGTGCCAGCAGTGAATCACAAACTAATGAAAAACTGTTTTTT. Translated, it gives CASSESQTNEKLFF.